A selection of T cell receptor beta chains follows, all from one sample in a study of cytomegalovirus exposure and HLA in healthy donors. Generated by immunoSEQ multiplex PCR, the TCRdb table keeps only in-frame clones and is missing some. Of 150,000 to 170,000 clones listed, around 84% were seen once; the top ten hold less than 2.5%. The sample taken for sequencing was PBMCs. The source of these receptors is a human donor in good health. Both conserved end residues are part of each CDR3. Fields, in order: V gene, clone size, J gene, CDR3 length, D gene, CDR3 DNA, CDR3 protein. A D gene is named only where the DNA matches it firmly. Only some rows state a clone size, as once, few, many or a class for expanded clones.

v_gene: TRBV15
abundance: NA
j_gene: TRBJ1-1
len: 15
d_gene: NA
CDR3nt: TGTGCCACCAGCAGAGAGAGAGGGGGGGCCCCTGAAGCTTTCTTT
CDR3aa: CATSRERGGAPEAFF

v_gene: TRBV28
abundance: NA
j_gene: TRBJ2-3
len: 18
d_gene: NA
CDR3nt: TGTGCCAGCCGGGACTTGACCCTACGATTGACTAGCACAGATACGCAGTATTTT
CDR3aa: CASRDLTLRLTSTDTQYF

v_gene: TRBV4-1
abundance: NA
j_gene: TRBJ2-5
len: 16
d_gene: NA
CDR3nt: TGCGCCAGCAGCCAAGTCGATCTTGTCGATGCGGGGACCCAGTACTTC
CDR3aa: CASSQVDLVDAGTQYF

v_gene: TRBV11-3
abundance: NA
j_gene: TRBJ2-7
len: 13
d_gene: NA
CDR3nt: TGTGCCAGCAGCTTAGACGGGACCTACGAGCAGTACTTC
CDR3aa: CASSLDGTYEQYF

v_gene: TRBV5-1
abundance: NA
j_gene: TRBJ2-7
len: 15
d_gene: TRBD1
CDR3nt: TGCGCCAGCAGCTTGGGTCCGGGACAGAACTACGAGCAGTACTTC
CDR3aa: CASSLGPGQNYEQYF

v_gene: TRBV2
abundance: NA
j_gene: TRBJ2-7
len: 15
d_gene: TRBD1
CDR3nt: TGTGCCAGCCATATTAGACAGGGCAATTCCTACGAGCAGTACTTC
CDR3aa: CASHIRQGNSYEQYF

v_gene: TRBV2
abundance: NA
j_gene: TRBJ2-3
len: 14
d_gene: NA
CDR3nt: TGTGCCAGCAAACGTCAGGAAAACACAGATACGCAGTATTTT
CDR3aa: CASKRQENTDTQYF

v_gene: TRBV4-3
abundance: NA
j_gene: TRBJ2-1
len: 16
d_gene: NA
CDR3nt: TGCGCCAGCAGCCAAGTAGCCGCCAGCTCCTACAATGAGCAGTTCTTC
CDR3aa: CASSQVAASSYNEQFF

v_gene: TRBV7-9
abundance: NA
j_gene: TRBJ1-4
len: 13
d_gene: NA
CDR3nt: TGTGCCAGCAGCTTAGGGGGCGATGAAAAACTGTTTTTT
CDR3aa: CASSLGGDEKLFF

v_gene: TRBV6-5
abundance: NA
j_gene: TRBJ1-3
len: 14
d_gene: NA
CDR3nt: TGTGCCAGCAGTTATCTGAGCTCTGGAAACACCATATATTTT
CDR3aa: CASSYLSSGNTIYF

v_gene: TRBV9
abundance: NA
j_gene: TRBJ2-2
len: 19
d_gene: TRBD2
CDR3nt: TGTGCCAGCAGCGTGAGAGGGACTAGCGGGAGTGCGAACACCGGGGAGCTGTTTTTT
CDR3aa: CASSVRGTSGSANTGELFF

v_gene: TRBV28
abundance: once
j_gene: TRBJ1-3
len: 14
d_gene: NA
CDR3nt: TGTGCCAGCAGTTTAGCAGGGGATGGAAACACCATATATTTT
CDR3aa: CASSLAGDGNTIYF

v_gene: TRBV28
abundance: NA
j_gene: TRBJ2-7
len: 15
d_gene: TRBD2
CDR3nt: TGTGCCAGCAGTCCCCCCGGGACTAGCTCCTACGAGCAGTACTTC
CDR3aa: CASSPPGTSSYEQYF

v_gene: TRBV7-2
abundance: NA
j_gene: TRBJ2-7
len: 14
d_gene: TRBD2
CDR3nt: TGTGCCAGCAGCTTAGCGCGGGGGGGGCGTGAGCAGTACTTC
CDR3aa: CASSLARGGREQYF

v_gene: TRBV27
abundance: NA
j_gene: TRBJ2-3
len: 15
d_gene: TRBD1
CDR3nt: TGTGCCAGCAGTTTCTCGGACAGGGATGCAGATACGCAGTATTTT
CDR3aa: CASSFSDRDADTQYF

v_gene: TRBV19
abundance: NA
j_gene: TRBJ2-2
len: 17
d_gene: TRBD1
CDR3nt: TGTGCCAGTAGTTGGGGGGACAGGGGCCGGAACACCGGGGAGCTGTTTTTT
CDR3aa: CASSWGDRGRNTGELFF